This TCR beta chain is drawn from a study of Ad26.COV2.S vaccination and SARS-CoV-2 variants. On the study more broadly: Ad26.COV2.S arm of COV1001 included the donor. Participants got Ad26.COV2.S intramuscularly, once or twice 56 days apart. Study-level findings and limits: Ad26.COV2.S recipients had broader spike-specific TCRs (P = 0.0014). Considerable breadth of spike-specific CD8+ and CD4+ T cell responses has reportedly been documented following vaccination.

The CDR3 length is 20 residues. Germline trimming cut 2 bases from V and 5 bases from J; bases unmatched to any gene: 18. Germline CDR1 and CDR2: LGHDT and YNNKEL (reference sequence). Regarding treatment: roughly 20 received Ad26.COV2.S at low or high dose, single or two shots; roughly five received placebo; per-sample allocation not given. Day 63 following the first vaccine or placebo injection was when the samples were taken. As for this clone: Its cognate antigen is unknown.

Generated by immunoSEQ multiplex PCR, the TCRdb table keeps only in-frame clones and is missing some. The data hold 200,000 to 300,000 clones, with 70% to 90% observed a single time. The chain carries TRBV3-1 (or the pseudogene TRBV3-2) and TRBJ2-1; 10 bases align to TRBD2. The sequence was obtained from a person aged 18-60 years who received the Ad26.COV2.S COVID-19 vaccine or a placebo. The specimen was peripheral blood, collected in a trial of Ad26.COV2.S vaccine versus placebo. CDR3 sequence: CASSQLGTGVLAGKNNEQFF. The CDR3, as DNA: TGTGCCAGCAGCCAACTTGGGACAGGTGTACTAGCGGGAAAAAACAATGAGCAGTTCTTC.